This T cell receptor (beta chain) comes out of a study of cytomegalovirus exposure and HLA in healthy donors (dated by TCRdb to 2016 to 2017). Concerning the study at large: An earlier analysis of approximately 550 of the donors reported approximately 300 Gb of sequence data and roughly 110 million unique TCR beta sequences from some 180 million T cells. An early release covering about 600 HLA-typed donors comprised about 300 gigabases of sequencing data and roughly 86 million unique TCR sequences. Among the approximately 430 genotyped donors, under 90% belonged to the genetic ancestry cluster associated with self-reported Caucasian donors. The study aimed to test whether cataloging public T cell receptors could reveal signatures of past pathogen exposure. The T cell repertoires of 666 subjects were profiled by immunosequencing and related to cytomegalovirus serostatus. A separate validation cohort of 100 to 150 different subjects was used in addition to the 666-subject first cohort. The study combined high-throughput TCR immunosequencing, statistical association of individual TCRs with disease status, and machine learning to predict cytomegalovirus infection status. A later analysis re-analyzed previously published TCR beta repertoires from 666 donors and added high-resolution HLA genotyping to study TCR occurrence patterns. In the later analysis, no new phenotypic data were used to find candidate immune exposures; instead, reliance was placed on TCR beta sequences and their occurrence across donors. An earlier analysis of several hundred of the donors applied high-throughput TCR beta sequencing to assess whether each TCR beta V gene segment acted as functional or pseudogenic. Alongside the repertoire data, information on donor age, sex, ethnicity and CMV serostatus was compiled. A later genetic analysis used genome-wide SNP genotypes for about 60% of the roughly 670 donors, treating that subset as a discovery cohort. Every discovery cohort repertoire had been produced on one sequencing platform. Class I and class II HLA loci were covered by the typing at four-digit resolution. The number of typed donors differed by locus: about 620-640 for A, B, C, DRB1 and DQB1; 522 for DQA1; about 600 for DPA1; and roughly 490 for DPB1. A handful of DR-DQ haplotypes were handled as single units for association and clustering because linkage in the cohort was strong. Among around 400 genotyped donors of the cohort, an average of around 240,000 unique TCR beta nucleotide sequences were sequenced per donor, roughly a sixth of them non-productive. Study-wide conclusions, independent of this receptor: In an earlier analysis of 587 of the donors, most TCR beta V segments appeared in productive rearrangements about 87% or about 30% of the time, broadly matching IMGT annotations. In both the original and validation cohorts, the classifier was reported to diagnose cytomegalovirus status with high specificity and sensitivity. A further reported finding was that TCR beta sequences accurately predicted the HLA-A and HLA-B alleles for most subjects in the first cohort. The 87-base-pair reads could not distinguish some IMGT-functional V segments, including TRBV6-2 and TRBV6-3, so those segments were excluded. Most CMV-associated TCR beta chains appeared to be HLA-restricted in a later analysis, and the HLA associations seemed to be driven largely by CMV exposure. A few of the identified cytomegalovirus-associated TCR beta chains were confirmed in vitro to be specific for cytomegalovirus antigens. In a later genetic analysis, a missense DCLRE1C variant was associated with V-gene and J-gene trimming of TCR beta chains, and the association was replicated in an independent cohort. The study listed 170 or so TCR beta chains as associated with cytomegalovirus. Most TCR sequences were seen in very few donors, while some public TCRs were found in many individuals. CMV serostatus was the only immune exposure information available for the cohort. In a later analysis, HLA-associated TCR beta chains showed more clonal expansion and lower generation probabilities than non-associated chains that were equally common. The presence/absence analyses assumed that sequencing depth was roughly uniform across donors, and that assumption may not be true. A group of highly shared sequence variants was considered likely to be a technical artifact of the sequencing pipeline. A later analysis reported that several top co-occurrence clusters appeared linked to parvovirus B19, influenza, CMV and Epstein-Barr virus. Correlated functional status among segregating V segments might be attributable to linkage disequilibrium, but an unknown experimental factor could not be ruled out. When HLA alleles, especially DR and DQ, strongly co-occurred, TCR associations were difficult to assign to individual alleles. HLA typing was unavailable for some donors at each locus, so association tests used only the typed subset. A later analysis found that TCR association rates varied across HLA loci, with DRB1 alleles showing the most associated TCRs and HLA-C alleles the fewest. Because counts were too low, around 18 rarely observed V segments, including chromosome 9 orphons, were left out of the earlier analysis of a few hundred of the donors. Specific HLA alleles were associated with 18,000 or so TCR beta sequences at a false discovery rate of 0.05 in a later analysis. Compared with the roughly 670-donor mean, donors in an Asian-associated ancestry cluster had fewer N-insertions in productive TCRs, according to a later genetic analysis. The authors suggested that the approach could potentially be generalized to other disease states and immunological phenotypes. This cohort had only TCR beta chains sequenced, and the lack of alpha or paired-chain data limited which features could be detected.

The cohort was made up of approximately 670 healthy bone marrow donors. At the time of sampling, every cohort member was nominally healthy, though immune exposures that went unrecorded were likely present. The donor was CMV seropositive and was included in the group of 250 to 300 seropositive cohort members. A peripheral blood sample was provided by each donor, and peripheral blood mononuclear cells were used for TCR beta sequencing. Genomic DNA extraction from the blood cell samples was performed with the Qiagen DNeasy Blood Extraction Kit. The CDR3 holds 14 amino acids from the cysteine to the phenylalanine. The kept DNA is CDR3 alone, 42 bases in frame from the first base. As encoded in the germline V gene, CDR1 is MNHNS while CDR2 is SASEGT. Libraries were built with the immunoSEQ multiplex PCR assay. For the multiplex PCR, a mixture combining 60 forward primers for TCR Vbeta segments and 13 reverse primers for TCR Jbeta segments was used. Amplification of the CDR3 region of rearranged TCR beta genes was performed with a multiplex PCR assay on genomic DNA. The amplified TCR beta libraries were sequenced on the Illumina HiSeq System as 87-base-pair reads. Turning to the authors' computational methods: A later analysis counted some 80 million unique TCR beta chains across the 600 to 850 repertoires, and around 9.9 million of these chains were shared by at least two donors. To remove PCR and sequencing errors, raw reads were error-corrected and collapsed into unique sequences using a nearest-neighbor algorithm that merged closely related sequences. CDR3 sequences were aligned to IMGT reference sequences to assign V, D and J gene segments. Each retained sequence needed at least a six-nucleotide match to both a V gene segment and a J gene segment. Rearrangements were classified as productive when the CDR3 lacked stop codons and remained in frame with V and J, and all other rearrangements were classified as non-productive. CDR3 was defined by IMGT convention, running from the second conserved V-encoded cysteine to the conserved J-encoded phenylalanine. The earlier analysis of about 620 of the donors excluded sequences that lacked an unambiguous match to a single V gene segment. In an earlier analysis of approximately 500 of the donors, a V segment was called functional when productive rearrangements were above 56.7%, and segregating when the standard deviation between donors exceeded 5%. To diagnose cytomegalovirus status from the catalog of TCR beta chain sequences, a statistical classification framework was built. V and J gene assignment, in a later analysis, came from comparing TCR nucleotide sequences with IMGT/GENE-DB human TR gene sequences. Using the TCRdist pipeline, a later analysis assigned CDR3 sequences along with most-parsimonious VDJ recombination scenarios. In a later analysis, each TCR beta chain was defined by its CDR3 amino acid sequence together with its V-gene family, and reads without a unique V-gene family were excluded. To address suspected cross-contamination and a sequencing artifact, a later analysis removed a few hundred highly shared, low-generation-probability nucleotide sequences. For each public chain, a later analysis derived a clonal expansion index from normalized ranks of inferred template counts within each repertoire. A later analysis computed generation probabilities with a VDJ recombination model fitted to out-of-frame rearrangements, and checked the results against IGoR. In a later analysis, hypergeometric tests were used to score TCR-TCR, TCR-HLA and TCR-CMV co-occurrence, with a repertoire-size bias correction applied to TCR pairs. A later analysis estimated false discovery rates by permuting HLA or CMV assignments 20 times. In a later analysis, co-occurring TCRs were grouped using DBSCAN, with TCRdist sequence similarity added in when clustering inside HLA-allele-positive subsets. Repertoires with fewer than 30,000 or more than 120,000 public chains were left out of co-occurrence clustering, as were roughly five repertoires with anomalous nucleotide sharing. Drawn from immuneACCESS, this table holds only the in-frame rearrangements with V and J called that TCRdb kept. Clones are partly lost; checked studies trace under half to an unresolved V gene and leave the rest unexplained. That table supplies the V and J calls and clone size; D and trimming were determined from the DNA. Across this sample there are about 60,000 clones, with around 77% seen only once. The ten largest clones add up to approximately 3.4% of the sample.

Concerning this clone itself: This receptor's antigen is unknown. Base qualities were left out, and no much larger clone turns up one base away.

Recombination linked TRBV6-1 to TRBJ2-5, with TRBD2 perhaps the D gene, on 6 matching bases. TRBJ2-7 explains the end of the DNA better; the J call may be wrong. This TCR came from a woman aged 35 to 49 in good health and CMV-seropositive. Sample: PBMCs. The CDR3 sequence is CASSDPGLHYEQYF. The nucleotides are TGTGCCAGCAGTGATCCGGGACTTCACTACGAGCAGTACTTC.